These 24 T cell receptor beta chains were all obtained from the same sample, sequenced in a study of CXCR3-negative and CXCR3-positive naive CD8 T cells. The TRB cDNA libraries were prepared by 5' RACE with UMI labels. TCRdb reworked the 5' RACE reads into one entry per CDR3 protein, no DNA. This sample's table has fewer than 50,000 distinct CDR3 sequences. Material: naive CXCR3- CD8+ T cells from blood. Subset meaning: CD45RO-CCR7+CD27+CD95- naive CD8+ T cells lacking CXCR3 (TNR3-). Every receptor here comes from a human donor in good health. Some clones in this sample may be carry-over from other donors' samples.

The J gene is TRBJ1-1, the V gene TRBV5-1; checking the TCRdb D call of TRBD1 is not possible without DNA. Germline V gene data show CDR1 as SGHRS and CDR2 as YFSETQ. The CDR3 has 14 amino acids. CDR3 loop: CASNTGQRGTEAFF. Using reference TRBV5-1 and TRBJ1-1 for the parts outside the CDR3, the full variable domain is KAGVTQTPRYLIKTRGQQVTLSCSPISGHRSVSWYQQTPGQGLQFLFEYFSETQRNKGNFPGRFSGRQFSNSRSEMNVSTLELGDSALYLCASNTGQRGTEAFFGQGTRLTVV.

The chain links TRBV15 to TRBJ2-1; absent DNA, TCRdb's TRBD2 call cannot be checked. This CDR3 is built from 14 residues. Germline V gene lookup returns CDR1 LNHNV and CDR2 YYDKDF (reference sequence). CDR3 sequence: CATSASGRAGEQFF.

The chain recombines TRBV11-2 with TRBJ2-1; TCRdb's D call, TRBD1, is unchecked because there is no DNA. In germline, CDR1 is SGHAT, CDR2 FQNNGV. There are 12 residues in the CDR3. CDR3 sequence reads: CASSLVVDMQFF.

The chain combines TRBV29-1 with TRBJ1-2. Germline V gene data show CDR1 as SQVTM and CDR2 as ANQGSEA. The CDR3 runs to 14 residues. The CDR3 spells CSDRGQGPSYGYTF.

In terms of frequency, this clonotype is medium-sized. The rearrangement uses TRBV2 and TRBJ2-2. CDR3 length equals 16 residues. The germline gives CDR1 SNHLY, CDR2 FYNNEI. The CDR3: CASSEAPRTNTGELFF.

The chain uses TRBV7-3 and TRBJ2-7; with no DNA, the TCRdb D assignment of TRBD1 cannot be verified. Germline CDR1 and CDR2: SGHTA and FQGTGA. The CDR3 is 15 amino acids. CDR3 sequence: CASSFLGGHRETQYF.

The chain couples TRBV7-9 to TRBJ2-1; the TRBD1 assignment by TCRdb is unverifiable without DNA. The CDR3 has 16 residues. Looked up from germline, CDR1 is SEHNR and CDR2 is FQNEAQ (reference sequence). Here the CDR3 reads CASSSLTRVAHNEQFF. The whole variable domain, remainder taken from reference TRBV7-9 and TRBJ2-1, is DTGVSQNPRHKITKRGQNVTFRCDPISEHNRLYWYRQTLGQGPEFLTYFQNEAQLEKSRLLSDRFSAERPKGSFSTLEIQRTEQGDSAMYLCASSSLTRVAHNEQFFGPGTRLTVL.

The gene calls are TRBV5-1 and TRBJ2-2; TCRdb's D call of TRBD1 is untestable without DNA. This CDR3 has 16 residues. Germline CDR1 is SGHRS and CDR2 is YFSETQ. The CDR3 spells CASSYWTGENTGELFF.

The chain joins TRBV12-3 or TRBV12-4 to TRBJ2-1. This CDR3 comprises 13 residues. The CDR3 reads CASSFVQYNEQFF.

This chain connects TRBV14 to TRBJ2-7. The CDR3 has 15 residues. Germline V lookup: CDR1 SGHDN, CDR2 FVKESK. The CDR3 sequence is CASSQEIAGGDEPYF. The full variable domain, its missing parts supplied by reference TRBV14 and TRBJ2-7, is EAGVTQFPSHSVIEKGQTVTLRCDPISGHDNLYWYRRVMGKEIKFLLHFVKESKQDESGMPNNRFLAERTGGTYSTLKVQPAELEDSGVYFCASSQEIAGGDEPYFGPGTRLTVT.

The chain has TRBV12-5 and TRBJ2-7; TCRdb outputs TRBD1, but without DNA this stays unchecked. This CDR3 is built from 15 residues. Per the germline V gene, CDR1 is LGHNT and CDR2 is FRNRAP. The CDR3 sequence: CASGLAGADLYEQYF.

This chain connects TRBV7-9 to TRBJ2-1; the TCRdb call, TRBD1, lacks DNA for checking. The CDR3 has 16 amino acids. The germline gives CDR1 SEHNR, CDR2 FQNEAQ (reference sequence). CDR3 sequence: CASSLGGDGSYNEQFF.

The V and J genes are TRBV29-1 and TRBJ1-2; the TCRdb D gene call, TRBD1, has no DNA to confirm it. Germline CDR1 SQVTM, CDR2 ANQGSEA. The CDR3 has 17 amino acids. The CDR3: CSVERRDRDRVSYGYTF.

The chain carries TRBV7-9 and TRBJ2-7; TCRdb names TRBD2, which stays unverified in the absence of DNA. The germline CDR1 and CDR2 sequences are SEHNR and FQNEAQ (reference sequence). This CDR3 contains 18 residues. The CDR3 sequence is CASSPETGLAGGLDEQYF.

The CDR3 spells CASSQEGQGYQETQYF. The J gene is TRBJ2-5, the V gene TRBV3-1. CDR1 LGHDT and CDR2 YNNKEL come from the germline V gene (reference sequence). This CDR3 is 16 amino acids long.

The rearrangement joins TRBV28 to TRBJ2-2; TCRdb selects TRBD1, and the lack of DNA leaves this call unchecked. This CDR3 contains 13 residues. CDR1 MDHEN and CDR2 SYDVKM come from the germline V gene. The CDR3 protein is CASSLNRGRELFF.

The chain combines TRBV30 with TRBJ2-1. From germline, CDR1 is GTSNPN and CDR2 SVGIG (reference sequence). The CDR3 is 14 residues long. CDR3 loop: CAWSGSSSYNEQFF.

The V and J genes are TRBV20-1 and TRBJ2-1; TCRdb indicates TRBD1, and absent DNA this call remains unverified. The CDR3 is 14 residues long. Germline assignment: CDR1 DFQATT and CDR2 SNEGSKA (reference sequence). This chain's CDR3 is CSAIGQSSYNEQFF.

The chain is built from TRBV25-1 and TRBJ2-1; TCRdb picks TRBD1, but there is no DNA to check that call. The length of the CDR3 is 16 residues. Germline V CDR1 and CDR2: MGHDK, SYGVNS. This chain's CDR3 is CASSDLAPGGDNEQFF.

The CDR3 protein is CASSKVSNMGFYNEQFF. The chain is built from TRBV21-1 and TRBJ2-1; with no DNA, the TCRdb D assignment of TRBD1 cannot be verified. TRBV21-1 is termed a pseudogene. The CDR3 extends over 17 amino acids.

The CDR3 loop reads CSVEDLGGNYEQYF. This sequence joins TRBV29-1 and TRBJ2-7; the TRBD2 assignment by TCRdb is unverifiable without DNA. The germline V gene encodes CDR1 SQVTM and CDR2 ANQGSEA. This CDR3 comprises 14 residues.

J is TRBJ2-7 and V is TRBV20-1. The CDR3 has 12 residues. CDR1 and CDR2 from the germline V gene are DFQATT and SNEGSKA (reference sequence). CDR3 amino acids: CSARRWGYEQYF.

The rearrangement uses TRBV15 and TRBJ2-1; TCRdb's assignment of TRBD1 cannot be checked, as there is no DNA. This CDR3 has 16 amino acids. The V gene's germline CDR1 is LNHNV and CDR2 YYDKDF (reference sequence). This CDR3 reads CATSRDHGRGMGEQFF.

CDR3 sequence reads: CASRRPGETQYF. The chain couples TRBV12-3 or TRBV12-4 to TRBJ2-5; with no DNA, the TCRdb D assignment of TRBD1 cannot be verified. The CDR3 loop spans 12 amino acids.